The sequence of this T cell receptor (beta chain) was determined in a study of blood T cell repertoires in COVID-19. In the study overall: From T cells, B-cell-depleted T cells, or PBMCs came the material, which was cDNA or gDNA.

V was clipped by 2 bases and J by 4 bases; unmatched bases: 12. There are 17 residues in the CDR3. Germline V gene lookup returns CDR1 GTSNPN and CDR2 SVGIG (reference sequence). Per the study methods: Cell counts per sample came from amplifying reference gene primers. The protocol was immunoSEQ multiplex PCR, while the TCRdb copy is restricted to in-frame clones and leaves out a portion. V, J and clone size were drawn from that table, and D and trimming were deduced from the DNA. The sample lists some 160,000 clones, about 83% occurring once. The Seattle patients joined while their infection was active and were tracked longitudinally afterward.

Material for sequencing was peripheral blood. The chain employs TRBV30 and TRBJ2-2, with TRBD2 matching over 8 bases. The clonotype was recovered from a woman in her sixties or seventies with COVID-19, enrolled during active disease. The DNA of the CDR3 is TGTGCCTGGAGTCCCATTGGGGCCGGGAGGGCCACCGGGGAGCTGTTTTTT. Protein sequence: CAWSPIGAGRATGELFF.